This T cell receptor (beta chain) was observed in a study of cytomegalovirus exposure and HLA in healthy donors. Whole-study context: Roughly 180 million T cells yielded approximately 100 million unique TCR beta sequences, as an earlier analysis found.

The study, taken as a whole, reports: In a later analysis, at a false discovery rate of 0.05, 15,000 to 20,000 TCR beta sequences matched HLA alleles. Analysis was performed later, and it showed HLA-associated TCR beta chains to be more clonally expanded than equally common others.

Of note for this clone: The target antigen is unknown.

The PCR contained 60 Vbeta and 13 Jbeta primers. TCRdb keeps only in-frame clones here, not all; method: immunoSEQ multiplex PCR. The sample records about 110,000 clones, roughly 80% being singletons. This CDR3 has 11 amino acids. V was cut by 2 bases and J by 3 bases, with 5 bases left in between. Per germline, CDR1 GTSNPN and CDR2 SVGIG (reference sequence). This sequence was found in a young man in good health and CMV-seronegative. The sequencing input was PBMCs. The chain carries TRBV30 and TRBJ2-7, with no clear D. The CDR3 region is CAWSSFYEQYF. DNA of the CDR3: TGTGCCTGGAGTTCTTTCTACGAGCAGTACTTC.